The 26 T cell receptor beta chains presented below share a single source sample, sequenced in a study of shared clonotypes between healthy human individuals. The assay was immunoSEQ multiplex PCR, and TCRdb's table has in-frame clones only and misses some. The repertoire holds around 1,000,000 clones, with around 77% as singletons. Source material: memory CD4+ T cells from PBMCs. Subset denoted: CD45RA-negative fraction. These receptors were obtained from a young man in good health. Some clones in this sample may be carry-over from other donors' samples.

This clone was picked up a small number of times. Different DNA sequences within this sample yield the same CDR3. This chain connects TRBV7-9 to TRBJ1-5, with D hard to call. The germline CDR1 and CDR2 sequences are SEHNR and FQNEAQ (reference sequence). CDR3 length: 13 residues. Trimming shortened V by 2 bases and J by 1 base, and 3 bases separated the two germline ends. CDR3: CASSLLSNQPQHF. The CDR3 DNA reads TGTGCCAGCAGCTTATTGAGCAATCAGCCCCAGCATTTT.

This clone has only one observation. The V and J genes are TRBV19 and TRBJ2-6; 9 bases are shared with TRBD1. Germline lookup yields CDR1 LNHDA and CDR2 SQIVND (reference sequence). The trim removed 5 bases at V and 3 bases at J, leaving 8 bases unmatched. The length of the CDR3 is 17 residues. This CDR3 is CASSPRTGAGGANVLTF. The CDR3 region has the DNA TGTGCCAGTAGTCCAAGGACAGGGGCAGGTGGGGCCAACGTCCTGACTTTC.

The chain combines TRBV6-1 with TRBJ1-1, with a possible D match to TRBD1 (6 bases). The germline V and J ends were trimmed by 6 bases and 1 base, with 15 bases remaining between them. The CDR3 extends over 15 amino acids. Germline V CDR1 and CDR2: MNHNS, SASEGT. The CDR3 loop reads CASRPGGGANTEAFF. The DNA for the CDR3 is TGTGCCAGCAGACCCGGAGGGGGGGCGAACACTGAAGCTTTCTTT.

In its sample, this clone was seen once. The CDR3, as DNA: TGCGCCAGCAGCTTGGGGGACCCTCGATACAATGAGCAGTTCTTC. Translating it yields CASSLGDPRYNEQFF. The chain recombines TRBV5-1 with TRBJ2-1; the D gene could be TRBD1 or TRBD2 (5 bases each). This CDR3 spans 15 amino acids. The germline gives CDR1 SGHRS, CDR2 YFSETQ. Trimming took off 0 bases at V and 4 bases at J, with 11 bases between the two ends.

This clone appeared many times. V is TRBV2 and J is TRBJ2-5; D might be TRBD2 (6 bases). Trimming left V 6 bases short and J 3 bases short, with 14 bases between. The CDR3 loop spans 14 amino acids. Germline lookup yields CDR1 SNHLY and CDR2 FYNNEI. Here the CDR3 reads CASSQNGGEETQYF. The DNA of the CDR3 is TGTGCCAGCAGCCAGAACGGCGGGGAAGAGACCCAGTACTTC.

This chain joins TRBV15 and TRBJ1-1; no definite D call. This CDR3 spans 15 amino acids. Germline lookup yields CDR1 LNHNV and CDR2 YYDKDF (reference sequence). Trimming removed 0 bases at V and 1 base at J, with 9 bases between. This CDR3 reads CATSRDRHPNTEAFF. In nucleotides, the CDR3 is TGTGCCACCAGCAGAGATCGACACCCGAACACTGAAGCTTTCTTT.

The rearrangement joins TRBV13 to TRBJ1-6; D not resolved. The CDR3 runs to 14 residues. Trimming stripped 5 bases from V and 3 bases from J, with 8 bases between. CDR1 and CDR2 (germline): PRHDT, FYEKMQ (reference sequence). CDR3 sequence reads: CASSAAGYNSPLHF. CDR3 sequence (DNA): TGTGCCAGCAGCGCGGCCGGCTATAATTCACCCCTCCACTTT.

The chain joins TRBV7-9 to TRBJ1-1, with D possibly matching TRBD1 (5 bases). Germline-derived CDR1 and CDR2 are SEHNR and FQNEAQ (reference sequence). Deletions cut 1 base from V and 2 bases from J, with 8 bases between. This CDR3 region has 14 residues. The CDR3 DNA is TGTGCCAGCAGCTTAGGGACAAGCAACACTGAAGCTTTCTTT. It is translated as CASSLGTSNTEAFF.

This clone showed up many times. The DNA of the CDR3 is TGTGCCAGCAGCGGACTAGCGGGAGCCGCAGATACGCAGTATTTT. The encoded protein is CASSGLAGAADTQYF. J is TRBJ2-3 and V is TRBV7-9; TRBD2 agrees at 13 bases. The CDR3 is 15 amino acids. The germline V gene has CDR1 SEHNR and CDR2 FQNEAQ (reference sequence). Trimming took 5 bases from V and 4 from J; bases not matched to a gene: 3.

V gene TRBV7-2 combines with J gene TRBJ2-1; TRBD1 or TRBD2 may be the D gene (5 bases each). Germline V lookup: CDR1 SGHTA, CDR2 FQGNSA. With 5 bases removed from V and 9 bases from J, the gap between germline ends came to 14 bases. The CDR3 contains 13 residues. CDR3 amino acids: CASSPPRGLEQFF. DNA of the CDR3: TGTGCCAGCAGCCCCCCGAGGGGTCTTGAGCAGTTCTTC.

This clone has just a few counts. A read error is the likely source, as a far larger clone sits one nucleotide away. The chain combines TRBV7-9 with TRBJ1-1; D gene uncertain. Germline lookup yields CDR1 SEHNR and CDR2 FQNEAQ (reference sequence). The CDR3 is 14 amino acids. V gave up 0 bases and J gave up 3 bases, with 8 bases separating them. The CDR3 region has the DNA TGTGCCAGCAGCTTAGCGGGCAGCTACACTGAAGCTTTCTTT. Translated: CASSLAGSYTEAFF.

V and J are TRBV29-1 and TRBJ1-1, with 10 bases matching TRBD1. Germline CDR1 and CDR2: SQVTM and ANQGSEA. J gave up 4 bases and V 4 bases, and 3 bases lay outside the gene matches. The CDR3 is 13 amino acids. CDR3 protein: CSVGGQGTTEAFF. CDR3 bases: TGCAGCGTTGGGGGACAGGGGACCACTGAAGCTTTCTTT. The full variable domain, completed using reference TRBV29-1 and TRBJ1-1, is SAVISQKPSRDICQRGTSLTIQCQVDSQVTMMFWYRQQPGQSLTLIATANQGSEATYESGFVIDKFPISRPNLTFSTLTVSNMSPEDSSIYLCSVGGQGTTEAFFGQGTRLTVV.

J is TRBJ1-3 and V is TRBV30, with D possibly TRBD1 on 6 matching bases. Deletions cut 3 bases from V and 1 base from J, with 19 bases between. CDR1 is GTSNPN and CDR2 is SVGIG in the germline V gene (reference sequence). There are 17 residues in the CDR3. CDR3 nucleotide sequence: TGTGCCTGGAGCCCAAAGGCCACACAGGGTTCTGGAAACACCATATATTTT. It specifies CAWSPKATQGSGNTIYF.

J is TRBJ2-1 and V is TRBV23-1; unclear D gene. TRBV23-1 is marked as an open reading frame, function uncertain. The germline V and J ends were trimmed by 4 bases and 4 bases, with 8 bases remaining between them. This CDR3 has 13 residues. The CDR3 region is CASSRRKYNEQFF. The DNA of the CDR3 is TGCGCCAGCAGTCGGCGAAAATACAATGAGCAGTTCTTC.

This chain uses TRBV10-1 with TRBJ2-3; either TRBD1 or TRBD2 may supply D (6 bases each). Trimming stripped 7 bases from V and 5 bases from J, with 13 bases between. The V gene's germline CDR1 is WNHNN and CDR2 SYGVQD (reference sequence). CDR3 size: 13 residues. As DNA, the CDR3 is TGCGCCAGCAACGAACGGGGGCAAGATACGCAGTATTTT. It codes for CASNERGQDTQYF.

The rearrangement links TRBV7-6 to TRBJ2-1; the match to TRBD2 covers 14 bases. Germline values: CDR1 SGHVS, CDR2 FNYEAQ. The CDR3 contains 16 residues. Trimming at V came to 4 bases and at J to 10 bases, leaving 9 bases not matched to a gene. The chain's CDR3 is CASSSRGLAGGREQFF. CDR3 nucleotide sequence: TGTGCCAGCAGCTCTCGCGGACTAGCGGGAGGCAGGGAGCAGTTCTTC.

J is TRBJ1-3 and V is TRBV6-6, with TRBD1 as a possible D gene (6 bases). The V gene's germline CDR1 is MNHNY and CDR2 SVGAGI (reference sequence). Trimming took 4 bases from V and 3 from J, leaving 10 bases between them. The CDR3 is 14 residues long. The CDR3 is CASSWTVDGNTIYF. Here the CDR3 DNA reads TGTGCCAGCAGTTGGACAGTCGATGGAAACACCATATATTTT.

This chain links TRBV7-9 with TRBJ2-5, with TRBD1 matching over 9 bases. J gave up 7 bases and V 5 bases, and 17 bases lay outside the gene matches. Germline CDR1 and CDR2: SEHNR and FQNEAQ (reference sequence). This CDR3 has 17 amino acids. CDR3 in amino acids: CASSLNRGRHDGGTQYF. Here the CDR3 DNA reads TGTGCCAGCAGCCTGAACAGGGGGCGCCATGATGGAGGGACCCAGTACTTC. Combining the CDR3 with reference TRBV7-9 and TRBJ2-5 gives the whole variable domain DTGVSQNPRHKITKRGQNVTFRCDPISEHNRLYWYRQTLGQGPEFLTYFQNEAQLEKSRLLSDRFSAERPKGSFSTLEIQRTEQGDSAMYLCASSLNRGRHDGGTQYFGPGTRLLVL.

CDR3 amino acids: CAWMRDSSYEQYF. In DNA, the CDR3 is TGTGCCTGGATGCGGGACAGCTCCTACGAGCAGTACTTC. The V call is TRBV30, the J call TRBJ2-7, with D tentatively TRBD1 (7 bases). V lost 4 bases and J 0 bases, leaving 10 bases between the germline ends. The CDR3 spans 13 residues. The germline CDR1 and CDR2 sequences are GTSNPN and SVGIG (reference sequence). Full variable domain (rest looked up from reference TRBV30 and TRBJ2-7): SQTIHQWPATLVQPVGSPLSLECTVEGTSNPNLYWYRQAAGRGLQLLFYSVGIGQISSEVPQNLSASRPQDRQFILSSKKLLLSDSGFYLCAWMRDSSYEQYFGPGTRLTVT.

This clone has only a few counts. V is TRBV5-6 and J is TRBJ2-1; 7 bases are a match to TRBD1. V dropped 1 base and J dropped 6; count of bases not matched to a gene: 7. Germline lookup yields CDR1 SGHDT and CDR2 YYEEEE. CDR3 length equals 15 residues. CDR3 coding DNA: TGTGCCAGCAGCTTGAGCCCTTCAGGGGGCAATGAGCAGTTCTTC. Protein: CASSLSPSGGNEQFF.

The chain links TRBV4-1 to TRBJ1-5, with D perhaps matching TRBD1 (5 bases). The germline V gene has CDR1 MGHRA and CDR2 YSYEKL. The CDR3 has 14 residues. Trimming shortened V by 0 bases and J by 9 bases, and 12 bases separated the two germline ends. Written as DNA, the CDR3 is TGCGCCAGCAGCCAAGACAGGGCGGGGATGCCCCAGCATTTT. Its protein product is CASSQDRAGMPQHF.

The chain joins TRBV5-1 to TRBJ2-7; D is ambiguous. Germline V gives CDR1 SGHRS, CDR2 YFSETQ. The CDR3 has 12 residues. V lost 0 bases and J lost 3, with 4 bases in between. CDR3 bases: TGCGCCAGCAGCTTGGACTTCTACGAGCAGTACTTC. Protein sequence: CASSLDFYEQYF.

This rearrangement joins TRBV27 to TRBJ2-1, with TRBD2 matching 11 bases. The V and J ends lost 4 bases and 9 bases, in that order; junction bases with no gene match: 11. The germline CDR1 and CDR2 sequences are MNHEY and SMNVEV (reference sequence). The CDR3 loop spans 16 amino acids. CDR3: CASSSLLLSGRGEQFF. The CDR3 DNA follows: TGTGCCAGCAGTTCCCTACTCCTTAGCGGGAGGGGTGAGCAGTTCTTC.

This clone appeared once. This rearrangement joins TRBV6-6 to TRBJ2-1; the match to TRBD2 covers 11 bases. The germline V gene encodes CDR1 MNHNY and CDR2 SVGAGI (reference sequence). Trimming at V came to 4 bases and at J to 3 bases, leaving 2 bases not matched to a gene. CDR3 length: 15 residues. The CDR3 protein is CASSLLAGVYNEQFF. In DNA, the CDR3 is TGTGCCAGCAGTTTACTAGCGGGAGTCTACAATGAGCAGTTCTTC.

This clone was detected only once. The genes are TRBV28 and TRBJ1-4; 8 nucleotides align to TRBD1. Germline CDR1 MDHEN, CDR2 SYDVKM. This CDR3 is 14 amino acids long. With V trimmed by 6 bases and J by 8 bases, 8 bases remained unmatched. DNA of the CDR3: TGTGCCAGCAGCTACAGGGGGATTGAGGAAAAACTGTTTTTT. Its protein product is CASSYRGIEEKLFF. The variable domain in full, with the rest retrieved from reference TRBV28 and TRBJ1-4, is DVKVTQSSRYLVKRTGEKVFLECVQDMDHENMFWYRQDPGLGLRLIYFSYDVKMKEKGDIPEGYSVSREKKERFSLILESASTNQTSMYLCASSYRGIEEKLFFGSGTQLSVL.

This clone has just a few counts. The chain links TRBV28 to TRBJ2-3; 8 nucleotides align to TRBD2. This CDR3 region has 15 residues. Germline CDR1 and CDR2: MDHEN and SYDVKM. Trimming took 6 bases from V and 5 from J; bases not matched to a gene: 10. This CDR3 is CASRGSGTRGDTQYF. The CDR3 region has the DNA TGTGCCAGCAGGGGTAGCGGGACACGGGGAGATACGCAGTATTTT.